What follows is one T cell receptor (beta chain) and its context. V was clipped by 6 bases and J by 6 bases, with 11 bases between them. The CDR3 has 13 amino acids. Germline V lookup: CDR1 WSHSY, CDR2 SAAADI. This entry is derived from a study of blood T cell repertoires in COVID-19. Study-level information: COVID-19 samples from acute and convalescent phases originated in the United States, Italy and Spain. PBMCs, B-cell-depleted T cells, or T cells provided the cDNA or gDNA that made up the material.

As handled by the study authors: Researchers report that nucleated cell counts were estimated from reference gene primer amplification. The protocol was immunoSEQ multiplex PCR, while the TCRdb copy is restricted to in-frame clones and leaves out a portion. For V, J and clone size, that table is used; D and trimming come from the DNA. The sample includes about 65,000 clones, approximately 78% of them seen just once. V and J are TRBV10-2 and TRBJ2-2, with a tentative D call TRBD1 (5 bases). The sample taken for sequencing was peripheral blood. The TCR comes from a man older than 75 with acute or convalescent COVID-19. CDR3 residues: CASRTGPAGELFF. As DNA, the CDR3 is TGCGCCAGCAGAACAGGACCCGCCGGGGAGCTGTTTTTT.